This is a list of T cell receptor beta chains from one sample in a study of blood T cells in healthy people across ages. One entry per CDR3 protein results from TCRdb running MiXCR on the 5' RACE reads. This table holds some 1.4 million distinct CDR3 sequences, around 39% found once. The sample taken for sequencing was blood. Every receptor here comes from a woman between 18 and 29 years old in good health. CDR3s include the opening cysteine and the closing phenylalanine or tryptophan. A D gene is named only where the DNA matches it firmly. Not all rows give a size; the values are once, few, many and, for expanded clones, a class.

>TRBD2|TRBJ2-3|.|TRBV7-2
TGTGCCAGCAGCGCAGCGGGAGGTAACCCAGATACGCAGTATTTT
CASSAAGGNPDTQYF
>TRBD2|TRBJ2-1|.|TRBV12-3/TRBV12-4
TGTGCCAGCAGTTCACTAGCGGGGATTGAGCAGTTCTTC
CASSSLAGIEQFF
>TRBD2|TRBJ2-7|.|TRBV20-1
TGCAGTGCCTACCCTAGCGGGGGCCGTCTCATACGGGAGCAGTACTTC
CSAYPSGGRLIREQYF
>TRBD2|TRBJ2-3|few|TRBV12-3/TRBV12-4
TGTGCCAGCAGTCCATTTAGCGGGGGGGCCACAGATACGCAGTATTTT
CASSPFSGGATDTQYF
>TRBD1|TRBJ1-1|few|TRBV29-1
TGCAGCGTTGCAAAGGAGGGGGCCGGCACTGAAGCTTTCTTT
CSVAKEGAGTEAFF
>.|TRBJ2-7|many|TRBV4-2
TGTGCCAGCAGCCAAGATGCGGCCTACGAGCAGTACTTC
CASSQDAAYEQYF
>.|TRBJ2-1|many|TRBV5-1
TGCGCCAGCAGTTTGTGGGGGGAAAAATACAATGAGCAGTTCTTC
CASSLWGEKYNEQFF
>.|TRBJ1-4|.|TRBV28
TGTGCCAGCAGTTTACCCGGAGGGGGGGCGGAAAAACTGTTTTTT
CASSLPGGGAEKLFF
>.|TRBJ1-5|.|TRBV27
TGTGCCAGCAGTTTAGGGGCGGAATATAGCAATCAGCCCCAGCATTTT
CASSLGAEYSNQPQHF
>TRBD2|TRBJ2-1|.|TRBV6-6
TGTGCCAGCACCCTAGCGGGGGGGCATAGTGAGCAGTTCTTC
CASTLAGGHSEQFF
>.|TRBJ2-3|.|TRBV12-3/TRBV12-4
TGTGCCAGCAGTTTAAAGGGTTCTGGGACGCAGTATTTT
CASSLKGSGTQYF
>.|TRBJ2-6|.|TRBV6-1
TGTGCCAGCAGGACTGGGGCAGGGGGGAACAACGTCCTGACTTTC
CASRTGAGGNNVLTF
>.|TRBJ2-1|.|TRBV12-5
TGTGCTAGTGGTTTGATAGTAGACAGCGTGACCTACAATGAGCAGTTCTTC
CASGLIVDSVTYNEQFF
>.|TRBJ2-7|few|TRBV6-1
TGTGCCTTGACGGGACTTGACGAGCAGTACTTC
CALTGLDEQYF
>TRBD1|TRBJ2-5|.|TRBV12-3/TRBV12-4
TGTGCCAGCAGTTTAGGACAGGGGGTCAAAGAGACCCAGTACTTC
CASSLGQGVKETQYF
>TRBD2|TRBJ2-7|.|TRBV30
TGTGCCTGGAGTCGTTTGGCGGGAGGGCCCTACGAGCAGTACTTC
CAWSRLAGGPYEQYF
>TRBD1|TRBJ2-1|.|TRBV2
TGTGCCAGCAGACCGGGACAGGGACTACGGAATGAGCAGTTCTTC
CASRPGQGLRNEQFF
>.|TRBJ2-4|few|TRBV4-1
TGCGCCAGCAGCCAAGTTTTGGCAGGGTCCCTTTTACAGTACTTC
CASSQVLAGSLLQYF
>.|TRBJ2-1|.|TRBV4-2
TGTGCCAGCAACCACCCAGGCCGGGACAATGAGCAGTTCTTC
CASNHPGRDNEQFF
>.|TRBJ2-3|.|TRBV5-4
TGTGCCAGCAAAGGACACAGCACAGATACGCAGTATTTT
CASKGHSTDTQYF
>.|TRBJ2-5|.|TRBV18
TGTGCCAGCTCACCACCTAGCAGGGGAGAACAAGAGACCCAGTACTTC
CASSPPSRGEQETQYF
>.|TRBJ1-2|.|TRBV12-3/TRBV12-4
TGTGCCAGCAGTTTAAAGATTGGAGGGAATGGCTACACCTTC
CASSLKIGGNGYTF
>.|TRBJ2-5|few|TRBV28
TGTGCAGCGAACAGGGCGGTCCAAGAGACCCAGTACTTC
CAANRAVQETQYF
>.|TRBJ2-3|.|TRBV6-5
TGTGCCAGCAGTTACCGTGGGGGGGCCGGAGATACGCAGTATTTT
CASSYRGGAGDTQYF
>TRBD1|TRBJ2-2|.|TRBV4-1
TGCGCCAGCAGCCAAGTGGGTAGGACAGGGGACACCGGGGAGCTGTTTTTT
CASSQVGRTGDTGELFF
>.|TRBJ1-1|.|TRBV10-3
TGTGCCATCAGTGAACCACTTTACAGAGCAGGCACTGAAGCTTTCTTT
CAISEPLYRAGTEAFF
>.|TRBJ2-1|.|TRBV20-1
TGCAGTGCTTTGGGGGGCCCCGGGCAGTTCTTC
CSALGGPGQFF
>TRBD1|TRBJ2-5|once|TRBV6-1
TGTGCCAGCAGCGAAGCAGGGGGCAATGAGCAGTACTTC
CASSEAGGNEQYF
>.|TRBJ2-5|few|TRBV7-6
TGTGCCAGCTGCTGTTCCGCGGGAGAGACCCAGTACTTC
CASCCSAGETQYF
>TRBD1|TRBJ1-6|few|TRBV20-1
TGCAGTGCTAGAGACAGGGGGCTAGAGTCACCCCTCCACTTT
CSARDRGLESPLHF
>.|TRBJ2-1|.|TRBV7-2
TGTGCCAGCAGCTTAGCGCAGTTCACCGAGCAGTTCTTC
CASSLAQFTEQFF
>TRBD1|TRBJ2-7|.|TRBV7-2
TGTGCCAGCAGCACACAGGGGGCCCCATACTACGAGCAGTACTTC
CASSTQGAPYYEQYF
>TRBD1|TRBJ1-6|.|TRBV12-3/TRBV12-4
TGTGCCAGCAGTTCAACTTGGACAGGACGATCACCCCTCCACTTT
CASSSTWTGRSPLHF
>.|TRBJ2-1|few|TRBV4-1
TGCGCCAGCAGCCTAATTCAGGGTTCGCACAATGAGCAGTTCTTC
CASSLIQGSHNEQFF
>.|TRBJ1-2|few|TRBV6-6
TGTGCCAGCAGTTCTGTCGACCGACCCCACTATGGCTACACCTTC
CASSSVDRPHYGYTF
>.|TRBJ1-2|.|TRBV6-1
TGTGCCAGCAGTGAATGGCTGGTAGAAACCTATGGCTACACCTTC
CASSEWLVETYGYTF
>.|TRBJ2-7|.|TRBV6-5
TGTGCCAGCAGTTATTCCGAGGGGTCCTACAATGAGCAGTACTTC
CASSYSEGSYNEQYF
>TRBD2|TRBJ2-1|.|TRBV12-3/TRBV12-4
TGTGCCAGCAGAACGGGACTAGAATACGACAATGAGCAGTTCTTC
CASRTGLEYDNEQFF
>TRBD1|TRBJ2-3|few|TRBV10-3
TGTGCCATCCAAGGACAGGGACCCAAGCCAGATACGCAGTATTTT
CAIQGQGPKPDTQYF
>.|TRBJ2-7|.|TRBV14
TGTGCCTGCAGCCAAGATTTTGGGGGAGGAGGCTACGAGCAGTACTTC
CACSQDFGGGGYEQYF
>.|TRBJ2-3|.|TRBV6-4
TGTGCCAGCAGTGTCCTCCAGGGGGGCCCAGATACGCAGTATTTT
CASSVLQGGPDTQYF
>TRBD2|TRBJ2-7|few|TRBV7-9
TGTGCCAGCAGGAGGACTAGCGGCTCCTACAATGAGCAGTACTTC
CASRRTSGSYNEQYF
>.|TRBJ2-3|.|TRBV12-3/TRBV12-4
TGTGCCAGCAGTTCGGCTTGGACTACCCCAGGAGATACGCAGTATTTT
CASSSAWTTPGDTQYF
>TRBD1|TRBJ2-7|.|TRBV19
TGTGCCAGTAGTATCGGGACAGGGGAATACGAGCAGTACTTC
CASSIGTGEYEQYF
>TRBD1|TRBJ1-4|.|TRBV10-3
TGTGCCATCAACACCGGGACAGTTAATGAAAAACTGTTTTTT
CAINTGTVNEKLFF
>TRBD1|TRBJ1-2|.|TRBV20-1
TGCGGTGCTAGGCCACAGGGGGCGGGAGGCTACACCTTC
CGARPQGAGGYTF
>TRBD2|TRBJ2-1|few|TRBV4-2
TGTGCCAGCAGCCAAGGACTAGCGGGGGGGACCTACAATGAGCAGTTCTTC
CASSQGLAGGTYNEQFF
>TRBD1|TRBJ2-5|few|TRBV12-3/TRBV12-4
TGTGCCAGCAGTCCTAGGGGGCCCCTTGGGACCCAGTACTTC
CASSPRGPLGTQYF
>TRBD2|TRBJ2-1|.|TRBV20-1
TGCAGTGCCAAACTAGCGGATTACAATGAGCAGTTCTTC
CSAKLADYNEQFF
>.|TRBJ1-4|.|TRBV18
TGTGCCAGCTCACCCACCGCGGCGGATAATGAAAAACTGTTTTTT
CASSPTAADNEKLFF
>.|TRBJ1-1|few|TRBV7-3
TGTGCCAGCAGCTTGGAGGAGGGAACCCCTGAAGCTTTCTTT
CASSLEEGTPEAFF
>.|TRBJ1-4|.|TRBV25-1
TGTGCCAGCAGTGCCAGCGATGCAACTAATGAAAAACTGTTTTTT
CASSASDATNEKLFF